This TCR beta chain was sequenced in a study of beta chain features in type 1 diabetes. Turning to the study itself: There was similarity between patients and healthy donors in age, gender and cell yields.

Germline V lookup: CDR1 PRHDT, CDR2 FYEKMQ (reference sequence). This CDR3 contains 16 residues. The V segment lost 3 bases and the J segment 5 bases; nucleotides outside the gene matches: 10. Expressed TCRB transcripts were sequenced after all isolated RNA was converted to cDNA. Method: immunoSEQ multiplex PCR; TCRdb's copy keeps in-frame clones and lacks some. The sample yields roughly 610,000 clones, around 15% seen once. Input material: naive CD4+ T cells from blood. This sequence joins TRBV13 and TRBJ2-5; TRBD1 matches at 9 bases. The clonotype comes from a man aged 18 to 30 in good health. The CDR3 here is CASSFPLQGARETQYF. For the CDR3, the DNA is TGTGCCAGCAGCTTTCCATTACAGGGGGCCCGGGAGACCCAGTACTTC.